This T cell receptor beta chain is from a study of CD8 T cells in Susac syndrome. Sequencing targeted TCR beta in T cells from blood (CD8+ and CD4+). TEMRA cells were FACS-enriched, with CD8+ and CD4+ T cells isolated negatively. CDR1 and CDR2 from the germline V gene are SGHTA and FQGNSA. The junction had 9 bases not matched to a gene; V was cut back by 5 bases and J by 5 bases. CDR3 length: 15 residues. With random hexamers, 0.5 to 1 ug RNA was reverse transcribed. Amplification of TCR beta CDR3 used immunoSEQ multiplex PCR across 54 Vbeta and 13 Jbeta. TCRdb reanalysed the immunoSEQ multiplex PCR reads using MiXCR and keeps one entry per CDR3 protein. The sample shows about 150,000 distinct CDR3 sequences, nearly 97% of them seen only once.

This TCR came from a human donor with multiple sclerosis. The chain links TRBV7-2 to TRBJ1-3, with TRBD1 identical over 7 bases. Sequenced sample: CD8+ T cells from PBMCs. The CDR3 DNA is TGTGCCAGCAGCCGCCTGACAGGGATCCGAAACACCATATATTTT. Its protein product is CASSRLTGIRNTIYF. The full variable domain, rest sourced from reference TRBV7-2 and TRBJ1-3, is GAGVSQSPSNKVTEKGKDVELRCDPISGHTALYWYRQSLGQGLEFLIYFQGNSAPDKSGLPSDRFSAERTGGSVSTLTIQRTQQEDSAVYLCASSRLTGIRNTIYFGEGSWLTVV.